By share, the clone carrying this T cell receptor beta chain ranks as medium-sized. The CDR3 runs 15 residues. With 2 bases clipped from V and 2 bases from J, the junction kept 2 bases outside the gene matches. Germline loops: CDR1 SGHNT, CDR2 YYREEE (reference sequence). The data were obtained in a study of blood T cell repertoires in COVID-19. About the study: The United States, Italy and Spain provided the acute and convalescent COVID-19 samples. PBMCs, B-cell-depleted T cells, or T cells provided the cDNA or gDNA that made up the material.

Sequenced by immunoSEQ multiplex PCR; TCRdb stores in-frame clones only, minus some. The sample lists about 40,000 clones, 85% occurring once. The rearrangement joins TRBV5-4 to TRBJ2-5; 11 bases line up with TRBD2. This receptor was identified in a human donor in a cohort sampled during active COVID-19. Sequenced material: peripheral blood. CDR3 in amino acids: CASSLRTSGQETQYF. CDR3 nucleotides: TGTGCCAGCAGCTTAAGGACTAGCGGGCAAGAGACCCAGTACTTC.